The 5 T cell receptor beta chains presented below share a single source sample, sequenced in a study of blood T cell repertoires in COVID-19. The assay was immunoSEQ multiplex PCR, and TCRdb's table has in-frame clones only and misses some. The sample holds 250,000 to 350,000 clones; 70% to 90% are singletons and the top ten take 6% to 8%. Sequenced sample: peripheral blood. Receptors were obtained from a woman aged 45-65 years with COVID-19, enrolled during active disease.

The chain couples TRBV30 to TRBJ1-1, with 7 bases identical to TRBD1. V trimming: 3 bases; J trimming: 2 bases; junction bases outside the gene matches: 9. Germline-derived CDR1 and CDR2 are GTSNPN and SVGIG (reference sequence). The CDR3 has 15 amino acids. The CDR3 DNA reads as TGTGCCTGGAGAGGAGGGGGCGGCCTAAACACTGAAGCTTTCTTT. It yields the protein CAWRGGGGLNTEAFF.

The genes are TRBV7-6 and TRBJ1-1; possibly TRBD1 for D (5 bases). CDR1 and CDR2 from the germline V gene are SGHVS and FNYEAQ. The V end was cut by 2 bases, the J end by 5 bases, with 15 bases between. The CDR3 has 15 amino acids. CDR3 residues: CASSLSQALETEAFF. The CDR3 DNA is TGTGCCAGCAGCTTATCACAGGCTCTCGAAACTGAAGCTTTCTTT.

The count of this clone is one. The rearrangement uses TRBV27 and TRBJ2-6, with a tentative D call TRBD2 (5 bases). V dropped 4 bases and J dropped 4 bases, with 11 bases sitting between them. From germline, CDR1 is MNHEY and CDR2 SMNVEV (reference sequence). The CDR3 covers 15 residues. The CDR3 sequence: CASSSRTPGANVLTF. As DNA, the CDR3 is TGTGCCAGCAGTTCCCGGACTCCGGGGGCCAACGTCCTGACTTTC.

Here the CDR3 DNA reads TGCGCCAGCAGCCGGGACAGGGCAACCAAAAACATTCAGTACTTC. It codes for CASSRDRATKNIQYF. The rearrangement links TRBV5-1 to TRBJ2-4, with 9 bases aligning to TRBD1. Per the germline V gene, CDR1 is SGHRS and CDR2 is YFSETQ. V lost 4 bases to trimming and J lost 2 bases; unmatched junction nucleotides: 4. The CDR3 loop spans 15 amino acids.

The V and J genes are TRBV7-2 and TRBJ2-2, with 10 bases matching TRBD2. J gave up 5 bases and V 4 bases, and 7 bases lay outside the gene matches. Looked up from germline, CDR1 is SGHTA and CDR2 is FQGNSA. The CDR3 contains 16 residues. This chain's CDR3 is CASSSVSGRQTGELFF. CDR3 sequence (DNA): TGTGCCAGCAGCTCCGTTAGCGGGAGGCAAACCGGGGAGCTGTTTTTT. The full variable domain, in which reference TRBV7-2 and TRBJ2-2 provide the parts outside the CDR3, is GAGVSQSPSNKVTEKGKDVELRCDPISGHTALYWYRQSLGQGLEFLIYFQGNSAPDKSGLPSDRFSAERTGGSVSTLTIQRTQQEDSAVYLCASSSVSGRQTGELFFGEGSRLTVL.